Only a few counts were recorded for the clone carrying this T cell receptor beta chain. This entry comes from a study of blood T cells in healthy people across ages. V dropped 4 bases and J dropped 5 bases, with 7 bases sitting between them. The CDR3 runs 12 residues. A sample-barcoded 5' primer and a J-beta primer mix were used in a second PCR of roughly 6 to 11 cycles. TCRdb re-analysed the 5' RACE reads in MiXCR, keeping a single row per CDR3 protein. This repertoire shows 1.2 million to 1.5 million distinct CDR3 sequences, approximately 59% found once; its top ten account for over 5%. This receptor was obtained from a man younger than 35 in good health. Material for sequencing was blood. The chain couples TRBV12-3 or TRBV12-4 to TRBJ2-3; D remains unclear. CDR3 residues: CASSWSGDTQYF. CDR3 DNA: TGTGCCAGCAGTTGGTCAGGAGATACGCAGTATTTT.